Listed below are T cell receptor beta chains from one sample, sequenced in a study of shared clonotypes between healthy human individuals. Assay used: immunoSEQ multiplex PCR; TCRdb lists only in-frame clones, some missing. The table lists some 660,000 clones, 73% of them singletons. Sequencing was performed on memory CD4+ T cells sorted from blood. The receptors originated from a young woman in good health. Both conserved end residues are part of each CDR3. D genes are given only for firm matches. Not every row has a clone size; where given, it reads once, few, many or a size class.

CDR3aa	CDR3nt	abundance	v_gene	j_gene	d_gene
CASSSGRSNSPLHF	TGTGCCAGCAGCTCCGGACGGTCCAATTCACCCCTCCACTTT	many	TRBV7-6	TRBJ1-6	-
CASSFTGAPNYGYTF	TGTGCCAGCAGTTTCACAGGGGCGCCCAACTATGGCTACACCTTC	-	TRBV28	TRBJ1-2	TRBD1
CASSYLITNTEAFF	TGTGCCAGCAGTTACCTCATTACGAACACTGAAGCTTTCTTT	-	TRBV6-5	TRBJ1-1	-
CASSQGPGRSQYF	TGTGCCAGCAGCCAAGGGCCGGGTCGGTCGCAGTACTTC	-	TRBV14	TRBJ2-7	-
CASSLDGRGRTEAFF	TGCGCCAGCAGCTTGGACGGCAGGGGACGAACTGAAGCTTTCTTT	-	TRBV5-1	TRBJ1-1	-
CASRGLAGGNTDTQYF	TGTGCCAGCAGAGGACTAGCGGGAGGAAACACAGATACGCAGTATTTT	many	TRBV28	TRBJ2-3	TRBD2
CASSSNRQRGTEAFF	TGTGCCAGCAGCTCTAACAGGCAACGAGGTACTGAAGCTTTCTTT	once	TRBV7-6	TRBJ1-1	-
CASSFTSGRNSGELFF	TGTGCCAGCAGTTTCACTAGCGGGAGGAATTCCGGGGAGCTGTTTTTT	-	TRBV28	TRBJ2-2	TRBD2
CASSPQRKNTQYF	TGTGCCAGCAGTCCTCAAAGAAAAAATACGCAGTATTTT	-	TRBV28	TRBJ2-3	-
CASSPPREGSYEQYF	TGTGCCAGCTCACCACCGAGGGAGGGGTCCTACGAGCAGTACTTC	-	TRBV18	TRBJ2-7	TRBD2
CASSSRLYEAFF	TGTGCCAGCAGTTCCAGACTGTATGAAGCTTTCTTT	few	TRBV6-5	TRBJ1-1	-
CASSFVRDQPQHF	TGTGCCAGCAGTTTTGTGAGGGATCAGCCCCAGCATTTT	-	TRBV27	TRBJ1-5	-
CASSPNEEGQRSGEAFF	TGTGCCAGCAGCCCCAACGAGGAGGGCCAGCGGTCGGGTGAAGCTTTCTTT	-	TRBV21-1	TRBJ1-1	-
CASSMSGTLDTEAFF	TGTGCCAGCAGCATGTCCGGGACCTTGGACACTGAAGCTTTCTTT	-	TRBV5-4	TRBJ1-1	-
CSVRSSEETQYF	TGCAGCGTCCGGAGCTCCGAAGAGACCCAGTACTTC	-	TRBV29-1	TRBJ2-5	-
CAIRASGSPDTQYF	TGTGCCATCAGGGCTAGCGGGAGTCCAGATACGCAGTATTTT	-	TRBV10-3	TRBJ2-3	TRBD2
CASRGGSSETQYF	TGTGCCAGCCGAGGGGGGAGCAGTGAGACCCAGTACTTC	-	TRBV11-2	TRBJ2-5	-
CASSDRTNYGYTF	TGCGCCAGCAGTGACAGGACGAACTATGGCTACACCTTC	-	TRBV10-2	TRBJ1-2	-
CASSLGQETQYF	TGTGCCAGCAGCTTGGGACAAGAGACCCAGTACTTC	-	TRBV11-3	TRBJ2-5	-
CASSGRLASTDTQYF	TGTGCCAGCAGCGGTCGACTAGCGAGCACAGATACGCAGTATTTT	-	TRBV21-1	TRBJ2-3	-
CASSHPSPPADTQYF	TGTGCCAGCAGCCACCCCTCACCTCCGGCAGATACGCAGTATTTT	-	TRBV6-1	TRBJ2-3	-
CASYDRGVGNTEAFF	TGTGCCAGCTATGACCGGGGTGTCGGGAACACTGAAGCTTTCTTT	-	TRBV5-4	TRBJ1-1	-
CASFRDVNTEAFF	TGTGCCAGCTTCCGGGATGTAAACACTGAAGCTTTCTTT	-	TRBV18	TRBJ1-1	-
CATERGGNTEAFF	TGTGCCACCGAGAGGGGGGGAAACACTGAAGCTTTCTTT	once	TRBV10-3	TRBJ1-1	-
CASSLVDRDNEQFF	TGTGCCAGCAGCTTGGTGGACCGGGACAATGAGCAGTTCTTC	-	TRBV5-4	TRBJ2-1	-
CASQRGAQSEKLFF	TGTGCCAGCCAGAGAGGGGCCCAGAGTGAAAAACTGTTTTTT	once	TRBV2	TRBJ1-4	-
CASSLPFTKESSYEQYF	TGTGCCAGCAGCTTACCATTCACGAAAGAGAGCTCCTACGAGCAGTACTTC	-	TRBV7-9	TRBJ2-7	-
CASSSVGETQYF	TGTGCCAGCAGCTCGGTGGGGGAGACCCAGTACTTC	-	TRBV13	TRBJ2-5	-
CASSFGVASRGTQYF	TGTGCCAGCAGTTTCGGGGTAGCTTCTCGAGGGACCCAGTACTTC	-	TRBV28	TRBJ2-5	-
CASSRTGGSNQPQHF	TGCGCCAGCAGTCGGACAGGGGGAAGCAATCAGCCCCAGCATTTT	-	TRBV5-1	TRBJ1-5	TRBD1
CASSPGVRRHTQYF	TGCGCCAGCAGCCCCGGGGTCCGGCGGCATACGCAGTATTTT	once	TRBV5-1	TRBJ2-3	-
CASSYSLRVGSEIQYF	TGTGCCAGCAGTTACTCCCTAAGGGTGGGGAGCGAAATTCAGTACTTC	-	TRBV6-5	TRBJ2-4	-
CASSYSHRGQETQYF	TGTGCCAGCAGTTACTCGCACAGGGGCCAAGAGACCCAGTACTTC	-	TRBV6-5	TRBJ2-5	TRBD1
CASSLVGGSTDTQYF	TGCGCCAGCAGCTTGGTTGGTGGTTCGACAGATACGCAGTATTTT	few	TRBV5-1	TRBJ2-3	-
CASSPRGLGAFF	TGTGCCAGCAGTCCGAGGGGGTTGGGAGCTTTCTTT	-	TRBV6-5	TRBJ1-1	-
CASSLGQTYYEQYF	TGTGCCAGCAGCTTAGGGCAGACCTACTACGAGCAGTACTTC	-	TRBV11-2	TRBJ2-7	-
CASSLVRAGEQYF	TGTGCCAGCAGCTTAGTAAGGGCTGGGGAGCAGTACTTC	-	TRBV11-2	TRBJ2-7	-
CAITDRFETQYF	TGTGCCATCACGGACAGGTTCGAGACCCAGTACTTC	-	TRBV6-1	TRBJ2-5	TRBD1
CARLEALYGYTF	TGTGCCAGATTAGAGGCCCTCTATGGCTACACCTTC	-	TRBV28	TRBJ1-2	-
CASSVGHAPYNEQFF	TGTGCCAGCAGTGTAGGGCACGCTCCCTACAATGAGCAGTTCTTC	many	TRBV2	TRBJ2-1	-
CASSQGNRVGELFF	TGTGCCAGCAGCCAAGGCAACAGGGTCGGGGAGCTGTTTTTT	-	TRBV14	TRBJ2-2	-
CASSEYESNQPQHF	TGTGCCAGCAGTGAATATGAGAGCAATCAGCCCCAGCATTTT	-	TRBV6-1	TRBJ1-5	-
CASSPRDRVGLFF	TGTGCCAGCAGTCCCAGAGACAGGGTCGGGCTGTTTTTT	-	TRBV28	TRBJ2-2	TRBD1
CAGPTGNYEQYF	TGTGCCGGACCGACAGGGAACTACGAGCAGTACTTC	-	TRBV30	TRBJ2-7	TRBD1
CASRLRDSYNEQFF	TGTGCCAGCAGGCTACGTGATTCCTACAATGAGCAGTTCTTC	-	TRBV6-5	TRBJ2-1	-
CATSRALEEKLFF	TGTGCCACCAGCAGAGCTCTAGAAGAAAAACTGTTTTTT	-	TRBV15	TRBJ1-4	-
CASRVQTDYEQYF	TGTGCCAGCAGAGTCCAGACAGACTACGAGCAGTACTTC	-	TRBV28	TRBJ2-7	-
CASRGTENQPQHF	TGTGCCAGCAGAGGGACGGAGAATCAGCCCCAGCATTTT	-	TRBV2	TRBJ1-5	-